This T cell receptor beta chain comes out of a study of control samples from healthy donors and cancer patients (dated by TCRdb to between 2020 and 2021). The library was obtained by the immunoSEQ multiplex PCR assay. TCRdb's version of the immuneACCESS table is confined to in-frame rearrangements and falls short of the full clone set. An unresolved V gene accounts for under half of the shortfall where checked; the remainder is of unknown origin. A total of about 89,000 clones appear in this sample, around 85% of them only once. 2% to 2.5% of the sample lies in the top ten. Concerning this clone: No cognate antigen has been identified for it. No per-base quality is available; no much larger clone lies one base away.

The junction shows trimming of 0 bases on V and 6 bases on J, and the gene matches do not reach 8 bases of it. In the germline V gene, CDR1 corresponds to SGHRS and CDR2 to YFSETQ. Counted from cysteine to phenylalanine, this CDR3 has 16 amino acids. The DNA shown is the 48-base CDR3, in frame from base 1. This receptor was taken from a woman aged 40 to 50 in good health. The V and J segments used are TRBV5-1 and TRBJ2-1, and TRBD2 aligns with 8 junction nucleotides. Sequencing used blood. The DNA reads TGCGCCAGCAGCTTGGGGGGGACTAGTGAGATCAATGAGCAGTTCTTC. This is translated as CASSLGGTSEINEQFF.